These 9 T cell receptor beta chains were all obtained from the same sample, sequenced in a study of shared clonotypes between healthy human individuals. Here immunoSEQ multiplex PCR was the method, and the copy in TCRdb shows in-frame clones only, minus some. The data show around 1.5 million clones, around 98% seen once. Source material: naive CD4+ T cells sorted from blood. Subset indicated: CD45RA+ positively selected. The receptors here all came from a man younger than 40 in good health.

A single count supports this clone. The CDR3 bases are TGTGCCAGCAGCGATACAGGGAATTCTGGAAACACCATATATTTT. It translates to CASSDTGNSGNTIYF. The chain carries TRBV5-5 and TRBJ1-3, with D perhaps TRBD1 (6 bases). The CDR3 runs 15 residues. V lost 4 bases to trimming and J lost 1 base, with 12 bases between them. The V gene's germline CDR1 is SGHKS and CDR2 YYEKEE (reference sequence).

The chain has TRBV11-2 and TRBJ2-3, with a weak D call TRBD2 (6 bases). Germline loops: CDR1 SGHAT, CDR2 FQNNGV. CDR3 length equals 16 residues. Deletions cut 2 bases from V and 4 bases from J, with 16 bases between. CDR3: CASSLSRRATADTQYF. The CDR3 nucleotides read TGTGCCAGCAGCTTATCCCGGAGGGCCACCGCAGATACGCAGTATTTT.

The V gene is TRBV20-1, the J gene TRBJ2-7, with D maybe TRBD2 (6 bases). With 6 bases removed from V and 9 bases from J, the gap between germline ends came to 15 bases. This CDR3 contains 11 residues. CDR1 DFQATT and CDR2 SNEGSKA come from the germline V gene (reference sequence). The CDR3 loop is CSASRLEGQYF. The CDR3 region has the DNA TGCAGTGCCTCCAGACTAGAGGGGCAGTACTTC.

The CDR3 reads CASSPREGLTFSNQPQHF. In nucleotides, the CDR3 is TGTGCCAGCAGTCCGAGGGAGGGGCTGACCTTTAGCAATCAGCCCCAGCATTTT. This chain links TRBV28 with TRBJ1-5, with a possible D match to TRBD1 (5 bases). Germline loops: CDR1 MDHEN, CDR2 SYDVKM. Trimming removed 5 bases from V and 0 bases from J, with 20 bases in between. This CDR3 has 18 amino acids.

This clone has just one count. This chain links TRBV5-5 with TRBJ2-2, with D possibly being TRBD2 (5 bases). The CDR3 is made up of 16 amino acids. The V and J ends lost 2 bases and 2 bases respectively, with 13 bases between them. The germline V gene encodes CDR1 SGHKS and CDR2 YYEKEE (reference sequence). In DNA form, the CDR3 reads TGTGCCAGCAGCTTTCGAGGGCAGACCAACACCGGGGAGCTGTTTTTT. Protein sequence: CASSFRGQTNTGELFF.

V is TRBV4-1 and J is TRBJ2-7; D possibly corresponds to TRBD2 (5 bases). Germline CDR1 reads MGHRA; CDR2 reads YSYEKL. The V gene lost 0 bases and the J gene lost 0 bases, with 12 bases spanning the gap. This CDR3 has 16 amino acids. This CDR3 reads CASSQELRVSSYEQYF. The CDR3 nucleotides are TGCGCCAGCAGCCAAGAATTGCGGGTGAGCTCCTACGAGCAGTACTTC.

The chain recombines TRBV2 with TRBJ1-4; D uncertain. CDR1 SNHLY and CDR2 FYNNEI come from the germline V gene. The CDR3 consists of 12 residues. Trimming removed 3 bases at V and 10 bases at J, with 9 bases between. In DNA form, the CDR3 reads TGTGCCAGCAGTGATGGAGCCGGAAAACTGTTTTTT. Translated: CASSDGAGKLFF. The full variable domain, its missing parts supplied by reference TRBV2 and TRBJ1-4, is EPEVTQTPSHQVTQMGQEVILRCVPISNHLYFYWYRQILGQKVEFLVSFYNNEISEKSEIFDDQFSVERPDGSNFTLKIRSTKLEDSAMYFCASSDGAGKLFFGSGTQLSVL.

The CDR3 sequence: CASSFPEGVGGQPQHF. CDR3 in DNA: TGTGCCAGCAGTTTCCCGGAAGGGGTGGGAGGGCAGCCCCAGCATTTT. The chain links TRBV28 to TRBJ1-5; tentatively, D is TRBD1 (5 bases). The CDR3 runs to 16 residues. Trimming took off 3 bases at V and 7 bases at J, with 19 bases between the two ends. Germline loops: CDR1 MDHEN, CDR2 SYDVKM.

The V gene is TRBV10-1, the J gene TRBJ2-7, with TRBD2 identical over 9 bases. Germline V gene sequence: CDR1 WNHNN, CDR2 SYGVQD (reference sequence). J gave up 2 bases and V 5 bases, and 1 base lay outside the gene matches. This CDR3 is 13 amino acids long. CDR3 sequence: CASSSSGTYEQYF. The CDR3 nucleotides read TGCGCCAGCAGTTCTAGCGGGACCTACGAGCAGTACTTC.